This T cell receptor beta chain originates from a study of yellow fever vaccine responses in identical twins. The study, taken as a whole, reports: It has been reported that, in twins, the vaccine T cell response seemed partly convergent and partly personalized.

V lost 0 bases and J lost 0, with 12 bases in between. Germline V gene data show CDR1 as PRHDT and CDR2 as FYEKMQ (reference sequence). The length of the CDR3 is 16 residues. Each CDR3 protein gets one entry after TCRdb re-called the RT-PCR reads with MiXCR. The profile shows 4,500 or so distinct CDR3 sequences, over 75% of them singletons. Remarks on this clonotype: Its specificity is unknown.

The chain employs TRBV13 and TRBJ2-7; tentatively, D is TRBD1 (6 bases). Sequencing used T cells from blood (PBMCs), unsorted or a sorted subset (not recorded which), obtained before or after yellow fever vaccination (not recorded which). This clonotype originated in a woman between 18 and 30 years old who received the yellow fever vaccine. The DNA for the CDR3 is TGTGCCAGCAGCTTAGGGAGCCAGACAGGCTCCTACGAGCAGTACTTC. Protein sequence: CASSLGSQTGSYEQYF.